This record concerns one T cell receptor beta chain sequence. The specificity of this receptor is unknown. No base-level quality is on record; no much larger clone is a single base apart. V is reduced by 5 bases and J by 4 bases, leaving a spacing of 17 bases between them. The CDR3 starts with the cysteine, ends with the phenylalanine, and has 15 residues. Only the CDR3 region is kept as DNA, spanning 45 bases read in frame from base 1. These data originate in a study of blood T cells in healthy people across ages (dated by TCRdb to between 2014 and 2017). Looking at the study overall: Template switching captured roughly one uniquely barcoded TCR beta cDNA molecule per two T cells in model experiments. Age-related changes in TCR beta repertoire diversity were measured in the study by deep sequencing normalized with unique cDNA molecular identifiers. Two additional independent replicas of 1 million unique cDNA reads from the same blood draw were analyzed for two donors (one aged 18 to 29 and one aged 80 or older). Donors were grouped into four age groups: young (average roughly 17 years), middle-aged (over 35), aged (around 60) and long-lived (82). To avoid experimental bias, donors of different ages were distributed randomly across sequencing lanes.

The donors were roughly 39 Caucasian individuals from Russia, aged roughly 6 to 100 years, who were systemically healthy. Each donor gave ten milliliters of peripheral blood, drawn into EDTA-treated Vacutainer tubes. Ficoll-Paque density-gradient centrifugation was used to isolate PBMCs, with at least 7 million obtained per sample. Total RNA was extracted from PBMCs with Trizol reagent, with at least 5 micrograms obtained per sample. The percentages of naive CD45RAhigh/CD27high T cells were determined by flow cytometry on a PBMC aliquot from every donor. The research as a whole found: Since profiling was done on bulk unsorted PBMCs, naive and antigen-experienced compartments could not be conclusively compared. Observed TCR beta diversity per million T cells fell roughly linearly with age, and a significant reduction was already apparent by age roughly 40. Because the CMV infection status of the donors was unknown, age-related changes in expanded clonotypes may potentially have been confounded. A strong correlation was found between observed TCR beta diversity and the percentage of naive T cells measured by flow cytometry. Compared with the aged group, the long-lived group had more naive CD4+ T cells, fewer expanded clones and increased TCR diversity, a pattern suggesting age selection. Estimates of total diversity based on one million sequenced T cells were considered lower bounds and underestimates.

To prepare the library, 5' RACE was applied. The data were produced on an Illumina HiSeq 2500. A second PCR of roughly 7 to 12 cycles was run with a J-beta primer mix and a sample-barcoded 5' primer. A template-switch 5' adaptor carrying 12 random nucleotides introduced a unique molecular identifier onto each TCR beta cDNA molecule. At least 2.5 million CDR3-containing paired-end reads were obtained from each sample. All of the RNA was converted into first-strand cDNA using the Mint cDNA synthesis kit, with a TRBC-specific oligonucleotide serving as the primer. All cDNA was treated with uracil-DNA glycosylase and then went through a first 18-cycle PCR with the universal primers M1SS and BC2_uni_R. Per the source publication's procedure: For normalization, 1 million high-quality reads were randomly selected from each sample, with every read carrying a distinct molecular identifier. Reads with shared molecular identifiers were discarded instead of being binned into consensus sequences. MiTCR, set to a Q25 quality threshold and the strictest error-elimination algorithm, was used for CDR3 identification, clonotype clustering and error correction. Lower-bound total TCR beta diversity was estimated with a nonparametric unseen species model using Euler transformation. Using fastp trimming at Q25 and MiXCR clonotype assembly, TCRdb reanalyzed the public sequencing data and kept in-frame beta chains. Identical CDR3 proteins give one entry, which carries the most common genes and DNA. The V and J calls come from TCRdb's annotation, not from the publication. This sample comprises about 970,000 distinct CDR3 sequences, roughly half of them detected only once. The ten biggest clones cover about a fifth of the sample.

The sample was blood. Recombination joined TRBV12-3 or TRBV12-4 with TRBJ2-5, with no reliable assignment of the D segment. The clonotype originates from a woman in her sixties in good health. The CDR3 has the sequence CASSKADPFSETQYF. The base sequence is TGTGCCAGCAGTAAGGCGGATCCCTTTTCAGAGACCCAGTACTTC.